The entry below describes one T cell receptor beta chain. The sample comes from a study of blood T cell repertoires in COVID-19. Study-level information: Specimens from acute and convalescent COVID-19 originated in the United States, Italy and Spain. The cDNA or gDNA used as material had been derived from T cells, B-cell-depleted T cells, or PBMCs.

The authors' processing: Quantification of nucleated cells was approximated via reference gene primer amplification. TCRdb keeps only in-frame clones here, not all; method: immunoSEQ multiplex PCR. V, J and clone size are those of that table, while D and trimming were read from the DNA. The sample carries around 170,000 clones, about nine tenths recorded once. Per germline, CDR1 SGHRS and CDR2 YFSETQ. V was cut by 2 bases and J by 8 bases, with 17 bases left in between. The CDR3 contains 15 residues. Sequencing was performed on peripheral blood. The chain couples TRBV5-1 to TRBJ2-1, with a possible D match to TRBD2 (5 bases). The sequence came from a man between 60 and 70 years old with acute or convalescent COVID-19. For the CDR3, the DNA is TGCGCCAGCAGCTTAAGCATCTCCCCGGGGTATGAGCAGTTCTTC. It specifies CASSLSISPGYEQFF.